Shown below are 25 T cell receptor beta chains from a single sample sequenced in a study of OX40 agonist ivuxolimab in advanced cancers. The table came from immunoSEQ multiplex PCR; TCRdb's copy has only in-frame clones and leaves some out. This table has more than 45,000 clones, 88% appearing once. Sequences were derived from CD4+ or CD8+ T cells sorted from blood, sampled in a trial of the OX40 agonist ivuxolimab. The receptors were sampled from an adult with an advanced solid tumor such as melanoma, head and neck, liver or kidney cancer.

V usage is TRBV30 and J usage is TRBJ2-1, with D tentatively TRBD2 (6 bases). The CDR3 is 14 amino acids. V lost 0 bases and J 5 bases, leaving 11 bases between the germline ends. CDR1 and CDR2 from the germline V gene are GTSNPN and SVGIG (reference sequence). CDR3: CAWSVGEVHNEQFF. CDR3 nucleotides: TGTGCCTGGAGTGTGGGGGAGGTCCACAATGAGCAGTTCTTC.

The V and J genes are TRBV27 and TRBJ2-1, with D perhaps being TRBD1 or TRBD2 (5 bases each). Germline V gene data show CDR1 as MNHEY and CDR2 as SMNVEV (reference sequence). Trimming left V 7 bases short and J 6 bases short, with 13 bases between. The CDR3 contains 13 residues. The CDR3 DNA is TGTGCCAGCACAGGGTCTAGCTTCAATGAGCAGTTCTTC. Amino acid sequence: CASTGSSFNEQFF.

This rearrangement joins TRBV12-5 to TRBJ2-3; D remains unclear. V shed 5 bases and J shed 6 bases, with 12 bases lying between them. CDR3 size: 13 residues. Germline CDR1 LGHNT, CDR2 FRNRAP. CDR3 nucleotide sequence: TGTGCTAGTGGTCCCGGCGTGCGGGATACGCAGTATTTT. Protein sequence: CASGPGVRDTQYF.

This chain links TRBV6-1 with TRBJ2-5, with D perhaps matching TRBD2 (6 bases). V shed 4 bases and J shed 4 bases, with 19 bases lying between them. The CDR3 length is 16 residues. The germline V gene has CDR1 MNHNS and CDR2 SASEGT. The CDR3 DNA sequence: TGTGCCAGCAGTGGCCTATTCGGGGGTATCGGAGAGACCCAGTACTTC. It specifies CASSGLFGGIGETQYF.

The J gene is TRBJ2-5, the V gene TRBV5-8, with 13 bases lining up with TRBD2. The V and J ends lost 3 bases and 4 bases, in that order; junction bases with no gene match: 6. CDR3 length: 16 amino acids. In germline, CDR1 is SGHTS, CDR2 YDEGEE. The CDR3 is CASSSGLAGIGETQYF. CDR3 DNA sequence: TGTGCCAGCAGCTCGGGACTAGCGGGAATCGGAGAGACCCAGTACTTC.

DNA for the CDR3: TGTGCCAGCAATGTAGGCACTGAAGCTTTCTTT. This codes for CASNVGTEAFF. The chain is built from TRBV2 and TRBJ1-1; D not resolved. This CDR3 is 11 amino acids long. Looked up from germline, CDR1 is SNHLY and CDR2 is FYNNEI. V was trimmed by 7 bases and J by 4 bases, leaving 7 bases between them.

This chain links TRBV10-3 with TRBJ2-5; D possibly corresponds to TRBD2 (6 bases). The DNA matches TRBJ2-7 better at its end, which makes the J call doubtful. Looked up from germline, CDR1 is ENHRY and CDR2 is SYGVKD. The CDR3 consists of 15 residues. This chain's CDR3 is CAISESEGMIYEQYF. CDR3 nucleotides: TGTGCCATCAGTGAGTCGGAGGGTATGATCTACGAGCAGTACTTC.

For the CDR3, the DNA is TGTGCCAGCCGCGAAGTAGCGGGAGACACCGGGGAGCTGTTTTTT. It encodes CASREVAGDTGELFF. The gene calls are TRBV6-1 and TRBJ2-2; 9 bases agree with TRBD2. The germline V gene has CDR1 MNHNS and CDR2 SASEGT. This CDR3 is 15 amino acids long. The V gene end was trimmed by 8 bases and the J gene end by 3 bases; junction bases not matched to a gene: 7.

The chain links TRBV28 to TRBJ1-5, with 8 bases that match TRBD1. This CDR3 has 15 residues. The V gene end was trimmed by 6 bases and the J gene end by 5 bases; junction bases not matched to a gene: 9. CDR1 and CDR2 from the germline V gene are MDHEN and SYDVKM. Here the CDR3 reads CASRPRGRGDQPQHF. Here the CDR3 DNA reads TGTGCCAGCAGGCCCAGGGGGCGAGGGGATCAGCCCCAGCATTTT.

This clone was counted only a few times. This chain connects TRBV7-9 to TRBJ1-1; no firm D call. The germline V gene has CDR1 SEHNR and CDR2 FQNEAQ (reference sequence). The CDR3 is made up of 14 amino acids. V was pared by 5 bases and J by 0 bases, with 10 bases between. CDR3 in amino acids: CASSLFNLNTEAFF. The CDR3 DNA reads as TGTGCCAGCAGCCTATTCAATCTGAACACTGAAGCTTTCTTT.

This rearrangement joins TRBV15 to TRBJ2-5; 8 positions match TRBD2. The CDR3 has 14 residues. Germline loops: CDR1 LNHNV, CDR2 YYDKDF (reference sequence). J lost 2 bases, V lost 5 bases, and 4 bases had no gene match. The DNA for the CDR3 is TGTGCCACCAGCGCCGGGACTAGACAAGAGACCCAGTACTTC. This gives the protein CATSAGTRQETQYF. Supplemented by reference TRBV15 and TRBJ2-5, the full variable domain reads DAMVIQNPRYQVTQFGKPVTLSCSQTLNHNVMYWYQQKSSQAPKLLFHYYDKDFNNEADTPDNFQSRRPNTSFCFLDIRSPGLGDTAMYLCATSAGTRQETQYFGPGTRLLVL.

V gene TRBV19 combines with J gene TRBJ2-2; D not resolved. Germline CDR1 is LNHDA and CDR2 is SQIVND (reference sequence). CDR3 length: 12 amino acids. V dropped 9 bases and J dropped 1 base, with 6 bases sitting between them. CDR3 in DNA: TGTGCCAGCACCCAGAACACCGGGGAGCTGTTTTTT. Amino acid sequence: CASTQNTGELFF. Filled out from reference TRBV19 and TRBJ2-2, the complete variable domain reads DGGITQSPKYLFRKEGQNVTLSCEQNLNHDAMYWYRQDPGQGLRLIYYSQIVNDFQKGDIAEGYSVSREKKESFPLTVTSAQKNPTAFYLCASTQNTGELFFGEGSRLTVL.

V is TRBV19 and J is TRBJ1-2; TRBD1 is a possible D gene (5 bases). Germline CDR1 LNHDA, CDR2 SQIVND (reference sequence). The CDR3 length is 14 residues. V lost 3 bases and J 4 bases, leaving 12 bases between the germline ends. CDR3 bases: TGTGCCAGTAGTATTTGGGGGATCGGCTATGGCTACACCTTC. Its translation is CASSIWGIGYGYTF. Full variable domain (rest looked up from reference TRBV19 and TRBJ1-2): DGGITQSPKYLFRKEGQNVTLSCEQNLNHDAMYWYRQDPGQGLRLIYYSQIVNDFQKGDIAEGYSVSREKKESFPLTVTSAQKNPTAFYLCASSIWGIGYGYTFGSGTRLTVV.

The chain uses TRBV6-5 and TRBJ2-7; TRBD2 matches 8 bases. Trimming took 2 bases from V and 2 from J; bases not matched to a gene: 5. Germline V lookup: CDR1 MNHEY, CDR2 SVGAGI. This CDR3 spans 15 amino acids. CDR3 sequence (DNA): TGTGCCAGCAGTTACGCGCATAGCGGGGCCTACGAGCAGTACTTC. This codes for CASSYAHSGAYEQYF.

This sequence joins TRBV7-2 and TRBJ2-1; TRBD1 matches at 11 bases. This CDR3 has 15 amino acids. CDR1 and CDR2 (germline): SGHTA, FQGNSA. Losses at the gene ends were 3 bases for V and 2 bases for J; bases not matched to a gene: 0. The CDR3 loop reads CASSLGQGAYNEQFF. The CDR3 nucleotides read TGTGCCAGCAGCTTGGGACAGGGGGCCTACAATGAGCAGTTCTTC.

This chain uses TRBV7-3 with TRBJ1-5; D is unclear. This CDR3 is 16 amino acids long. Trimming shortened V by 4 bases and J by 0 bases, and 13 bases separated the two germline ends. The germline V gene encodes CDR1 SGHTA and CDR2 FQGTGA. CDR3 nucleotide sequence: TGTGCCAGCAGCTCACAGCGACCGGGTAGCAATCAGCCCCAGCATTTT. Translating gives CASSSQRPGSNQPQHF.

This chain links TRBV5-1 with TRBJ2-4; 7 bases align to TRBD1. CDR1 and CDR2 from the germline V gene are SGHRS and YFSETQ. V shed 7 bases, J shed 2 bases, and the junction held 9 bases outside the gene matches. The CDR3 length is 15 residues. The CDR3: CASSLETGTKNIQYF. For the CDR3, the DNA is TGCGCCAGCTCCCTAGAGACAGGGACCAAAAACATTCAGTACTTC. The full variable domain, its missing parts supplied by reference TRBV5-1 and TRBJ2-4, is KAGVTQTPRYLIKTRGQQVTLSCSPISGHRSVSWYQQTPGQGLQFLFEYFSETQRNKGNFPGRFSGRQFSNSRSEMNVSTLELGDSALYLCASSLETGTKNIQYFGAGTRLSVL.

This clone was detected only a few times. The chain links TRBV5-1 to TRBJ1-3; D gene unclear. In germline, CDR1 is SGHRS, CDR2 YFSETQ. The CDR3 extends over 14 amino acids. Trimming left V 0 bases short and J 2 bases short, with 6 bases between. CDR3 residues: CASSLGGTGNTIYF. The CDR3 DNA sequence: TGCGCCAGCAGCTTGGGAGGGACTGGAAACACCATATATTTT.

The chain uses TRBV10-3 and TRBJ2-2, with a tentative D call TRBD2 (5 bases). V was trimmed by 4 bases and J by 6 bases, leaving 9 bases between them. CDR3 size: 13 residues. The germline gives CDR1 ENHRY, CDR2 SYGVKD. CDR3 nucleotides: TGTGCCATCAGTGTGCAGGAGGCCGGGGAGCTGTTTTTT. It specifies CAISVQEAGELFF.

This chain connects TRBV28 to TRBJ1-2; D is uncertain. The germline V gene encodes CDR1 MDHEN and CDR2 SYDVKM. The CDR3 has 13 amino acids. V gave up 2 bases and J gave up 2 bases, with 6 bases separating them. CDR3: CASSLVGNYGYTF. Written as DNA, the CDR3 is TGTGCCAGCAGTTTAGTGGGAAACTATGGCTACACCTTC.

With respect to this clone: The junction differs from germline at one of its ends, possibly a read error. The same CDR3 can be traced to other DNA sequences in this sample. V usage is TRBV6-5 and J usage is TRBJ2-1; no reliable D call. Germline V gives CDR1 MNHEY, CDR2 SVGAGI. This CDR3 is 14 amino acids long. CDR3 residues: CASSYDRHHNEQFF. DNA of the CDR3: TGTGCCAGCAGTTACGATAGGCATCACAATGAGCAATTCTTC.

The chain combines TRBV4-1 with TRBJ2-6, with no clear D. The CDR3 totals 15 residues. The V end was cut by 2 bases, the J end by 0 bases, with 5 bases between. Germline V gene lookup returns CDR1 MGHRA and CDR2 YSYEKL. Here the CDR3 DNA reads TGCGCCAGCAGCCAACAGTTCTCTGGGGCCAACGTCCTGACTTTC. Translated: CASSQQFSGANVLTF.

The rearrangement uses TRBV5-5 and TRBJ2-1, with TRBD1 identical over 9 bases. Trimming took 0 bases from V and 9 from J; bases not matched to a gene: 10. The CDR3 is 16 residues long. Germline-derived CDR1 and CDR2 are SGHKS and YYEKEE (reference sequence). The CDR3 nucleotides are TGTGCCAGCAGCTTGGCAGGACAGGGGTTTTGGAGTGAGCAGTTCTTC. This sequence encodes CASSLAGQGFWSEQFF.

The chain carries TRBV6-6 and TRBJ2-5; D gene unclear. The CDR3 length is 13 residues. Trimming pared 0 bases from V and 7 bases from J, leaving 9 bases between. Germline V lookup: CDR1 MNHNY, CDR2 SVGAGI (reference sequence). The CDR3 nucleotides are TGTGCCAGCAGTTACTCTGGCAGTGGGACCCAGTACTTC. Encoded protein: CASSYSGSGTQYF.

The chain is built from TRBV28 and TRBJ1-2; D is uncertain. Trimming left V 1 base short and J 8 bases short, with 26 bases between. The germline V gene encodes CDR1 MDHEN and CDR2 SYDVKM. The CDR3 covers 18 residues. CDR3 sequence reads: CASSLSRLRNRRLGGYTF. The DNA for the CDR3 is TGTGCCAGCAGTTTATCCCGTCTTCGGAACCGGCGCTTGGGGGGCTACACCTTC.